The clone carrying this TCR beta chain turned up a few times. Its antigen is undetermined. A single record per CDR3 protein comes from TCRdb applying MiXCR to the 5' RACE reads. Of around 450,000 distinct CDR3 sequences in the sample, about 20% were seen once. Trimming took off 3 bases at V and 2 bases at J, with 14 bases between the two ends. Germline CDR1 and CDR2: SGHAT and FQNNGV. This CDR3 is 15 amino acids long. This entry is derived from a study of T-cell memory formation after mild COVID-19. Overall study: TCR clustering was largely donor specific.

Findings of the study overall: Second-wave clones peaking on day 37 lacked confirmed SARS-CoV-2 specificity. Clones that got smaller from day 15 to 85 had even CD4/CD8, while clones growing later tipped toward CD4+.

This sequence was found in an adult woman who had mild COVID-19 (a few samples of this study predate the infection). Cell type and time point are not known. The chain recombines TRBV11-2 with TRBJ2-7; possible D gene TRBD1, 5 bases. Sequences were obtained from PBMCs or a T cell subset sorted from them (not recorded which). The CDR3 sequence: CASSFSREGAYEQYF. DNA of the CDR3: TGTGCCAGCAGCTTCTCACGTGAAGGGGCCTACGAGCAGTACTTC. The variable domain in full, completed from reference TRBV11-2 and TRBJ2-7, reads EAGVAQSPRYKIIEKRQSVAFWCNPISGHATLYWYQQILGQGPKLLIQFQNNGVVDDSQLPKDRFSAERLKGVDSTLKIQPAKLEDSAVYLCASSFSREGAYEQYFGPGTRLTVT.